A selection of T cell receptor beta chains follows, all from one sample in a study of tumour-infiltrating T cells in Burkitt lymphoma. The data were produced by immunoSEQ multiplex PCR, yet TCRdb's version contains in-frame clones alone and is incomplete. The sample gives over 2,000 clones, roughly 14% of which show up once; around 10% is in the top ten. Sequenced input: tumor tissue. These receptors came from a human donor with Burkitt lymphoma. Each CDR3 is given with its conserved first and last residue. A D gene is named only where the DNA matches it firmly. The size of a clone is reported for some rows only, either as once, few or many, or as a class for expanded clones.

v_gene,abundance,j_gene,d_gene,CDR3aa,CDR3nt
TRBV6-5,few,TRBJ1-6,-,CASSYSGGADSPLHF,TGTGCCAGCAGTTACAGCGGAGGGGCGGATTCACCCCTCCACTTT
TRBV20-1,-,TRBJ1-1,-,CSALGLQEAFF,TGCAGTGCCCTCGGCCTGCAAGAAGCTTTCTTT
TRBV4-1,few,TRBJ1-3,-,CASSHPGGYGNTIYF,TGCGCCAGCAGTCACCCCGGGGGCTACGGAAACACCATATATTTT
TRBV27,large,TRBJ1-3,-,CASSRLAEDTIYF,TGTGCCAGCAGTCGCCTCGCGGAGGACACCATATATTTT
TRBV6-9,-,TRBJ2-6,-,CASSLYLRQSRANVLTF,TGTGCCAGCAGTCTATACTTACGACAAAGTCGGGCCAACGTCCTGACTTTC
TRBV6-5,-,TRBJ2-3,TRBD1,CASRGQGAMDTQYF,TGTGCCAGCAGAGGACAGGGGGCGATGGATACGCAGTATTTT
TRBV21-1,-,TRBJ1-5,-,CASSRGALFQPQHF,TGTGCCAGCAGCAGAGGGGCCCTGTTCCAGCCCCAGCATTTT
TRBV27,-,TRBJ1-2,-,CASYFRGGYTF,TGTGCCAGCTACTTCAGGGGTGGCTACACCTTC
TRBV30,-,TRBJ1-3,-,CAWSVSANTIYF,TGTGCCTGGAGTGTATCAGCGAACACCATATATTTT
TRBV18,-,TRBJ1-1,-,CASSLTTGGDTEAFF,TGTGCCAGCTCACTGACGACAGGAGGGGACACTGAAGCTTTCTTT
TRBV2,few,TRBJ2-7,-,CASGRDYEQYF,TGTGCCAGCGGCCGGGACTACGAGCAGTACTTC
TRBV19,few,TRBJ2-7,TRBD1,CASSMRTGVDEQYF,TGTGCCAGTAGTATGCGGACAGGGGTCGACGAGCAGTACTTC
TRBV5-1,-,TRBJ2-7,-,CASSGRGVYEQYF,TGCGCCAGTTCCGGACGGGGAGTCTACGAGCAGTACTTC
TRBV5-1,few,TRBJ2-1,-,CASSLNRDGSYNEQFF,TGCGCCAGCAGCCTCAACAGGGATGGATCCTACAATGAGCAGTTCTTC
TRBV29-1,few,TRBJ2-5,-,CSVEVGHSQETQYF,TGCAGCGTTGAAGTGGGACACTCCCAAGAGACCCAGTACTTC
TRBV9,-,TRBJ2-1,TRBD2,CASSVLAGGQGEQFF,TGTGCCAGCAGCGTATTAGCGGGGGGCCAGGGTGAGCAGTTCTTC
TRBV7-8,-,TRBJ2-3,-,CASSLVEAWADTQYF,TGTGCCAGCAGCTTAGTAGAAGCCTGGGCGGATACGCAGTATTTT
TRBV5-5,few,TRBJ1-2,-,CASSPGYGYTF,TGTGCCAGCAGTCCGGGGTATGGCTACACCTTC
TRBV7-2,-,TRBJ2-7,TRBD2,CASSLGASGAEQYF,TGTGCCAGCAGCTTAGGGGCTAGCGGGGCCGAGCAGTACTTC
TRBV5-1,-,TRBJ2-5,-,CASSLVQPQETQYF,TGCGCCAGCAGCTTGGTGCAACCCCAAGAGACCCAGTACTTC
TRBV7-2,few,TRBJ2-3,TRBD2,CASSLGATSGRTQYF,TGTGCCAGCAGCTTAGGGGCGACTAGCGGAAGAACGCAGTATTTT
TRBV11-2,-,TRBJ1-4,TRBD1,CASSVRQGKGANEKLFF,TGTGCCAGCAGCGTAAGACAGGGAAAGGGGGCTAATGAAAAACTGTTTTTT
TRBV29-1,-,TRBJ1-6,TRBD1,CSVARRQGVCPLHF,TGCAGCGTCGCGCGAAGACAGGGCGTCTGTCCCCTCCACTTT
TRBV5-1,large,TRBJ1-1,TRBD1,CASSLWTGIGNTEAFF,TGCGCCAGCAGCTTATGGACAGGGATAGGGAACACTGAAGCTTTCTTT
TRBV5-1,-,TRBJ2-3,TRBD1,CASSPYTGASTDTQYF,TGCGCCAGCAGCCCCTATACAGGGGCCTCCACAGATACGCAGTATTTT